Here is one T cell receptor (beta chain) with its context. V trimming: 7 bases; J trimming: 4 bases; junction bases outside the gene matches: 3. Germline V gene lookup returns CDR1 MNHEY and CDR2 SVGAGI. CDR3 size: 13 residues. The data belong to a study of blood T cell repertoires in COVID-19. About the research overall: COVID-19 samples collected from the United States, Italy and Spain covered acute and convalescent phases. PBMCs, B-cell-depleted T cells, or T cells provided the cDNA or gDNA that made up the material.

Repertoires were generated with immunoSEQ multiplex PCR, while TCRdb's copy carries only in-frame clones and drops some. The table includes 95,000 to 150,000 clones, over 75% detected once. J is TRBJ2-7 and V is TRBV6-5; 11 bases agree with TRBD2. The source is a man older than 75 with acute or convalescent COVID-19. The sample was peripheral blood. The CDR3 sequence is CASTLAGGYEQYF. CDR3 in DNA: TGTGCCAGCACTTTAGCGGGAGGGTACGAGCAGTACTTC.